This is a list of T cell receptor beta chains from one sample in a study of cytomegalovirus exposure and HLA in healthy donors. The repertoire was sequenced with immunoSEQ multiplex PCR; TCRdb's copy has only in-frame clones and lacks some. The sample shows 60,000 to 90,000 clones, roughly 94% of them seen only once. What was sequenced was PBMCs. The receptors were sampled from a woman aged 18-30 years in good health and CMV-seronegative. CDR3s include the opening cysteine and the closing phenylalanine or tryptophan. A D gene is named only where the DNA matches it firmly. Some rows mark clone size as missing; the rest say once, few, many or name a class of expanded clone.

d_call,clone_size,v_call,j_call,cdr3_nt,cdr3_aa
TRBD1,.,TRBV6-4,TRBJ2-1,TGTGCCAGCAGTGAGGACAGGGGAGGTTACAATGAGCAGTTCTTC,CASSEDRGGYNEQFF
.,.,TRBV2,TRBJ2-1,TGTGCCAGCAGTAACTCGCTAAGGGGAACCTCCTACAATGAGCAGTTCTTC,CASSNSLRGTSYNEQFF
TRBD1,few,TRBV7-3,TRBJ1-6,TGTGCCAGCAGCTTAAGGGGGGACAGGGCCTCACCCCTCCACTTT,CASSLRGDRASPLHF
TRBD2,.,TRBV9,TRBJ2-7,TGTGCCAGCAGCCTTGAGAGCGGGGCGCGCGGGTACGAGCAGTACTTC,CASSLESGARGYEQYF
TRBD2,.,TRBV7-3,TRBJ2-3,TGTGCCAGCAGTCGCACCGGGGCTAGCGGGTTTTTAGATACGCAGTATTTT,CASSRTGASGFLDTQYF
.,.,TRBV11-2,TRBJ1-2,TGTGCCAGCAGCTTCCAGGGAACCGAGAGGTTTTACACCTTC,CASSFQGTERFYTF
.,.,TRBV30,TRBJ2-7,TGTGCCTGGGGACAGACGAGGGGCTACGAGCAGTACTTC,CAWGQTRGYEQYF
.,.,TRBV7-9,TRBJ2-1,TGTGCCAGCAGCTACTCCACGCAACTACAAATTCTTTACAATGAGCAGTTCTTC,CASSYSTQLQILYNEQFF
.,.,TRBV9,TRBJ2-3,TGTGCCAGCTCTCACGCGACAGATACGCAGTATTTT,CASSHATDTQYF
.,.,TRBV4-3,TRBJ1-2,TGCGCCAGCAGCCCCCATCCCCGGGGTGACTATGGCTACACCTTC,CASSPHPRGDYGYTF
.,.,TRBV7-9,TRBJ1-3,TGTGCCAGCAGCCTCTCTGGAAACACCATATATTTT,CASSLSGNTIYF
TRBD2,.,TRBV9,TRBJ2-1,TGTGCCAGCAGCGCCAGCGGGGGGGGTTACAATGAGCAGTTCTTC,CASSASGGGYNEQFF
.,.,TRBV28,TRBJ1-2,TGTGCCAGCGGCACAGGGAGGGATGGCTACACCTTC,CASGTGRDGYTF
TRBD2,.,TRBV29-1,TRBJ2-1,TGCAGCGTTGAAAGGACTAGCGGGGGGGCTCTCCTAGGTAATGAGCAGTTCTTC,CSVERTSGGALLGNEQFF
TRBD1,.,TRBV30,TRBJ1-1,TGTGCCTGGAGTGGGGTGAGGGGGCCCGCTTTCTTT,CAWSGVRGPAFF
TRBD1,.,TRBV5-1,TRBJ2-3,TGCGCCAGCAGCTCGGGACAGTTATCCGCAGATACGCAGTATTTT,CASSSGQLSADTQYF
.,.,TRBV6-6,TRBJ2-7,TGTGCCAGCAGAGGGGCGGCAACATACGAGCAGTACTTC,CASRGAATYEQYF
.,.,TRBV5-1,TRBJ2-6,TGCGCCAGCAGCTTGGAGACAACTGGGGCCAACGTCCTGACTTTC,CASSLETTGANVLTF
.,.,TRBV27,TRBJ1-5,TGTGCCAGCAGTTTTTCCGCGGCAGGGCATCAGCCCCAGCATTTT,CASSFSAAGHQPQHF
.,.,TRBV2,TRBJ1-3,TGTGCCAGCAGGAGTGGTCGGGGAAACACCATATATTTT,CASRSGRGNTIYF
.,once,TRBV6-6,TRBJ1-1,TGTGCCAGCAGTTACGCAGGGGTGGGGACTGAAGCTTTCTTT,CASSYAGVGTEAFF
.,.,TRBV6-4,TRBJ2-3,TGTGCCAGCAGTGAAAGGCAGGGGCCCACAGATACGCAGTATTTT,CASSERQGPTDTQYF
.,.,TRBV7-3,TRBJ2-5,TGTGCCAGCAGCTTAGCCGGGGACCAAGAGACCCAGTACTTC,CASSLAGDQETQYF
TRBD2,once,TRBV7-2,TRBJ2-5,TGTGCCAGCAGCCAGGCAATATGGGGCGGGGGCCAAGAGACCCAGTACTTC,CASSQAIWGGGQETQYF
.,.,TRBV11-3,TRBJ1-6,TGTGCCAGCAGCTTAGATGGGGCAAAGTCACCCCTCCACTTT,CASSLDGAKSPLHF
.,.,TRBV13,TRBJ1-1,TGTGCCAGCAGCTCAACAGAGAACACTGAAGCTTTCTTT,CASSSTENTEAFF
TRBD2,.,TRBV7-2,TRBJ2-7,TGTGCCAGCAGCGCGGGGACTAGCGGTAGGCAGTACTTC,CASSAGTSGRQYF
TRBD2,.,TRBV9,TRBJ2-5,TGTGCCAGCAGCGGGACTAGCGGGGGCCACCAAGAGACCCAGTACTTC,CASSGTSGGHQETQYF
.,.,TRBV5-1,TRBJ2-3,TGCGCCAGCAGCTTGGGTGGCGGGAGCACAGATACGCAGTATTTT,CASSLGGGSTDTQYF
.,.,TRBV28,TRBJ2-3,TGTGCCAGCAGTAAGGCAGGGTACACAGATACGCAGTATTTT,CASSKAGYTDTQYF
.,.,TRBV27,TRBJ2-1,TGTGCCAGCAGTTCCGACATAGGCCCCTACAATGAGCAGTTCTTC,CASSSDIGPYNEQFF
.,.,TRBV12-1,TRBJ2-2,TGTGCCAGCAGCTTTAGGGGACACTACACCGGGGAGCTGTTTTTT,CASSFRGHYTGELFF
TRBD1,.,TRBV19,TRBJ1-2,TGTGCCAGTAGCCTGGGGACAGGGGGGCCTGATGGCTACACCTTC,CASSLGTGGPDGYTF
.,.,TRBV9,TRBJ1-4,TGTGCCACTAGTCCAGGGCCCGCAACTAATGAAAAACTGTTTTTT,CATSPGPATNEKLFF
.,.,TRBV2,TRBJ1-4,TGTGCCAGCAGTGAGCGGGGAGTGACGCGTGAAAAACTGTTTTTT,CASSERGVTREKLFF
.,.,TRBV21-1,TRBJ2-5,TGTGCCAGCAGCAGGGAGCTAGCGGGGAAAGAGGAGACCCAGTACTTC,CASSRELAGKEETQYF
.,.,TRBV7-3,TRBJ1-2,TGTGCCAGCAGCTTAACGGGGGGAAACTATGGCTACACCTTC,CASSLTGGNYGYTF
TRBD1,.,TRBV5-1,TRBJ2-4,TGCGCCAGCAGCTTGTTTAGGACAGGGCTAATAGCCAAAAACATTCAGTACTTC,CASSLFRTGLIAKNIQYF
TRBD1,.,TRBV7-2,TRBJ2-2,TGTGCCAGCAGTTGGGGACAGGGCAACACCGGGGAGCTGTTTTTT,CASSWGQGNTGELFF
.,few,TRBV7-2,TRBJ1-5,TGTGCCAGCAGCACCAGGGGAAATCAGCCCCAGCATTTT,CASSTRGNQPQHF
TRBD2,.,TRBV4-1,TRBJ2-7,TGCGCCAGCAGCCAAGATATTAGCGGGGGGGTATTCGAGCAGTACTTC,CASSQDISGGVFEQYF
.,.,TRBV7-9,TRBJ1-4,TGTGCCAGCAGCTTAGTCAAATTAAGACTTACAACTAATGAAAAACTGTTTTTT,CASSLVKLRLTTNEKLFF
.,.,TRBV19,TRBJ1-3,TGTGCCAGTATAGCAGGGTACGGCGCTGGAAACACCATATATTTT,CASIAGYGAGNTIYF
TRBD1,.,TRBV28,TRBJ1-2,TGTGCCAGCAAGGGGGTCGGCGGGACAGGAGGGGTTGGCTACACCTTC,CASKGVGGTGGVGYTF
.,.,TRBV11-1,TRBJ1-1,TGTGCCAGCAGCTTAGACAGTCGAGGGACTGAAGCTTTCTTT,CASSLDSRGTEAFF
.,.,TRBV11-2,TRBJ1-1,TGTGCCAGCAGATCCCCCCAGACAGGACCGAATTTACTGTACGCTGAAGCTTTCTTT,CASRSPQTGPNLLYAEAFF
TRBD2,.,TRBV19,TRBJ2-3,TGTGCCAGTACTTGGCTAGCGGGGACTAGCACAGATACGCAGTATTTT,CASTWLAGTSTDTQYF
TRBD2,.,TRBV9,TRBJ2-1,TGTGCCAGCAGCGTAGCGTCTAGCGGGTACTACAATGAGCAGTTCTTC,CASSVASSGYYNEQFF
.,once,TRBV9,TRBJ1-1,TGTGCCAGCAGCGTGATGACAGGAGGGAACACTGAAGCTTTCTTT,CASSVMTGGNTEAFF
TRBD1,few,TRBV2,TRBJ1-6,TGTGCCGAGGGGGCATCCTATAATTCACCCCTCCACTTT,CAEGASYNSPLHF
.,.,TRBV21-1,TRBJ1-2,TGTGCCAGGGGGCTAGGACACCCTCGGACCTATGGCTACACCTTC,CARGLGHPRTYGYTF
.,.,TRBV7-2,TRBJ2-7,TGTGCCAGCAGCTTGTACTACGAGCAGTACTTC,CASSLYYEQYF
TRBD2,once,TRBV28,TRBJ2-7,TGTGCCAGCACTTCACTAGCGGGGGACTCCTACGAGCAGTACTTC,CASTSLAGDSYEQYF
.,once,TRBV6-1,TRBJ1-2,TGTGCCAGCAGTGAAAAGGGAGGGGGGGGTTATGGCTACACCTTC,CASSEKGGGGYGYTF
.,.,TRBV7-8,TRBJ1-2,TGTGCCAGCAGCTCCTCGACAGTCTATGGCTACACCTTC,CASSSSTVYGYTF
TRBD1,.,TRBV4-1,TRBJ2-1,TGCGCCAGCAGCCAAGAGCGACAGGGGGCTTGGGATGAGCAGTTCTTC,CASSQERQGAWDEQFF
.,.,TRBV23-1,TRBJ2-7,TGCGCCAGCAGTCAAGAGGGGGGACAGCTACTACTTAGCTCCTACGAGCAGTACTTC,CASSQEGGQLLLSSYEQYF
TRBD1,.,TRBV5-5,TRBJ1-6,TGTGCCAGCAGCTTTGGAGTCATACAGGGGGGGAATTCACCCCTCCACTTT,CASSFGVIQGGNSPLHF